This T cell receptor (beta chain) appears in the sequencing data of a study of spatial heterogeneity in lung cancer. Study-level findings and limits: Tumor mutation counts were tracked by expanded intratumoral alpha and beta TCR counts.

A unique molecular identifier was attached to every TCR cDNA molecule. TCRdb passed the 5' RACE reads through MiXCR, listing each CDR3 protein once. The table lists more than 10,000 distinct CDR3 sequences, about 6% of them singletons. Time point reported: sample taken at primary tumor resection. Sequencing of whole RNA from tumor, nontumor lung or frozen PBMC involved no sorting. This clonotype was recorded at least ten times. Its antigen is not identified. This beta chain is a stray read from a library made for alpha chains; its abundance is not meaningful. V was clipped by 1 base and J by 4 bases, with 16 bases between them. CDR1 is LGHNT and CDR2 is FRNRAP in the germline V gene. CDR3 size: 16 residues.

The chain recombines TRBV12-5 with TRBJ1-1; D might be TRBD1 (5 bases). The source is a female donor with early-stage non-small cell lung cancer. Sequencing was performed on lung tumor tissue, taken at surgery. CDR3 residues: CASGLARDGGATEAFF. CDR3 sequence (DNA): TGTGCTAGTGGTTTGGCCCGGGACGGGGGAGCCACTGAAGCTTTCTTT.